The present T cell receptor (beta chain) was sequenced within a study of blood T cells in healthy people across ages. Points from the study as a whole: When one million T cells were used, diversity estimates were thought to be underestimates. Not knowing donor CMV status may have confounded expanded clonotype changes.

Note on this clonotype: The antigen remains unidentified.

The CDR3 has 12 amino acids. Trimming removed 3 bases from V and 9 bases from J, with 9 bases in between. The germline gives CDR1 LGHDT, CDR2 YNNKEL (reference sequence). Using a J-beta primer mix together with a sample-barcoded 5' primer, a second PCR was run for roughly 7 to 11 cycles. TCRdb used MiXCR to reprocess the 5' RACE reads, holding one entry per CDR3 protein. This table has roughly 680,000 distinct CDR3 sequences, about 50% appearing once. Specimen: blood. This rearrangement joins TRBV3-1 to TRBJ2-1, with D hard to call. This sequence was found in a woman of 80 years or more in good health. The CDR3 nucleotides read TGTGCCAGCAGCCACACGGAGAGTGAGCAGTTCTTC. It is translated as CASSHTESEQFF.